These 9 T cell receptor gamma chains came from one sample sequenced in a study of intestinal T cells in coeliac disease. About 10 formalin-fixed paraffin-embedded scrolls, each 5 µm thick, supplied each case's genomic DNA. LymphoTrack primers amplified TRG sequences from roughly 0.2 ug of biopsy DNA. TCRdb made new clone calls on the multiplex PCR reads using CATT. The data hold about 410 gamma-chain clones, with around half observed a single time. Sequenced sample: a duodenal biopsy. Receptors originate from a human donor with celiac disease.

Concerning this clone itself: Given a much more abundant clone one base away, this may be a read error. Other nucleotide sequences from this sample produce the same CDR3. The chain couples TRGV4 to TRGJ1 or TRGJ2. This CDR3 has 15 residues. The V gene's germline CDR1 is EGSTGY and CDR2 YDSYTSSV. As DNA, the CDR3 is TGTGCCACCTGGGTTCTATCTCAGAGTTATTATAAGAAACTCTTC. The encoded protein is CATWVLSQSYYKKLF.

In its sample, this clone ranks as hyperexpanded. V gene TRGV2 combines with J gene TRGJP2. Germline loops: CDR1 EGSNGY, CDR2 YDSYNSKV. The CDR3 has 16 amino acids. With 0 bases clipped from V and 2 bases from J, the junction kept 6 bases outside the gene matches. The DNA for the CDR3 is TGTGCCACCTGGGACGGGCGAGGAAGTAGTGATTGGATCAAGACGTTT. Protein product: CATWDGRGSSDWIKTF.

The chain employs TRGV4 and TRGJP1. The CDR3 is made up of 15 amino acids. The V and J ends lost 5 bases and 0 bases, in that order; junction bases with no gene match: 6. From germline, CDR1 is EGSTGY and CDR2 YDSYTSSV. CDR3 amino acids: CATWGNHTTGWFKIF. The CDR3 DNA sequence: TGTGCCACCTGGGGCAATCATACCACTGGTTGGTTCAAGATATTT.

Notes on this clone: TCRdb attributes to this sequence the protein of a much larger clone, which differs from the DNA translation at residue 13; a read error is likely, and the protein displayed is translated from the DNA. The chain carries TRGV5 and TRGJP2. The CDR3 has 17 residues. Germline V gene lookup returns CDR1 VINAFY and CDR2 YDVSNSKD. Written as DNA, the CDR3 is TGTGCCACCTGGGACAGGCCATCCCCTAGTAGTGATCGGATCAAGACGTTT. Protein product: CATWDRPSPSSDRIKTF.

This clone is labeled hyperexpanded. Other nucleotide sequences in the sample specify the same CDR3. CDR3 protein: CAAWDYMGQPTPAKLF. CDR3 nucleotides: TGTGCTGCGTGGGATTATATGGGACAACCCACACCAGCGAAACTCTTT. V and J are TRGV10 and TRGJ1 or TRGJ2. TRGV10 is identified as an open reading frame with a role that is uncertain. The V gene end was trimmed by 8 bases and the J gene end by 12 bases; junction bases not matched to a gene: 26. The CDR3 has 16 amino acids.

V usage is TRGV10 and J usage is TRGJ1 or TRGJ2. TRGV10 is assigned to the ORF class and has an uncertain function. V gave up 14 bases and J gave up 7 bases; unmatched junction bases: 15. This CDR3 spans 12 amino acids. CDR3 nucleotides: TGTGCTCGCGCCCTTTCAGGGTATAAGAAACTCTTT. This translates into CARALSGYKKLF.

The V gene is TRGV3, the J gene TRGJP1. Per the germline V gene, CDR1 is VTNTFY and CDR2 is YDVSTARD (reference sequence). The CDR3 has 18 residues. The J segment lost 1 base and the V segment lost 12 bases, leaving 23 bases of the junction unmatched. The CDR3 spells CAHLGNSKVITTGWFKIF. The CDR3 DNA follows: TGTGCCCACCTGGGAAATTCCAAAGTCATTACCACTGGTTGGTTCAAGATATTT.

The genes are TRGV9 and TRGJ1 or TRGJ2. The CDR3 totals 13 residues. With 12 bases clipped from V and 3 bases from J, the junction kept 14 bases outside the gene matches. Germline V gives CDR1 GITISATS, CDR2 ISYDGTV (reference sequence). CDR3 nucleotides: TGTGCCCTTGTGGGGGTCCTTTATTATAAGAAACTCTTT. This codes for CALVGVLYYKKLF.

This clone was observed a few times. The mismatch at residue 5 between this DNA's translation and the TCRdb protein of a much larger clone likely reflects a read error; the protein shown is translated from the DNA. CDR3 coding DNA: TGTGCTGCGTGGGGAACATGTACTTATAAGAAACTCTTT. Translation: CAAWGTCTYKKLF. The chain couples TRGV10 to TRGJ1 or TRGJ2. TRGV10 is flagged as an ORF with uncertain function. Trimming at V came to 8 bases and at J to 6 bases, leaving 11 bases not matched to a gene. The CDR3 runs to 13 residues.